The entry below gives a single T cell receptor (beta chain) sequence along with its context. The data are from a study of blood T cell repertoires in COVID-19. This CDR3 is 13 amino acids long. CDR1 MNHEY and CDR2 SMNVEV come from the germline V gene (reference sequence). The V and J ends lost 8 bases and 1 base respectively, with 12 bases between them. TCRdb's table, derived via immunoSEQ multiplex PCR, lists solely in-frame clones and lacks some. The table records about 5,900 clones, roughly nine tenths of them present only once. Sequenced: peripheral blood. The gene calls are TRBV27 and TRBJ2-7; tentatively, D is TRBD2 (5 bases). The TCR sequence derives from a human donor in a cohort sampled during active COVID-19. CDR3 protein: CASLRTGSYEQYF. In nucleotides, the CDR3 is TGTGCCAGCCTTAGGACGGGATCCTACGAGCAGTACTTC.